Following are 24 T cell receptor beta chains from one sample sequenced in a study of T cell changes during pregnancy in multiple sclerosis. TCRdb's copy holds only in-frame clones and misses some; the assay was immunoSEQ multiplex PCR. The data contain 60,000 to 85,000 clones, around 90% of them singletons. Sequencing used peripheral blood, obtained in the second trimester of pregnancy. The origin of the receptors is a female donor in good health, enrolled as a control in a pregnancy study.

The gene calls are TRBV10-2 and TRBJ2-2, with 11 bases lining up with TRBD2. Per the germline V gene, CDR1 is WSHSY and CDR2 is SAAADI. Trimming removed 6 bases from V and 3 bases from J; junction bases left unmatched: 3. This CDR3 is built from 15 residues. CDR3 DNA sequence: TGCGCCAGCAGAACTAGCGGGGGTCACACCGGGGAGCTGTTTTTT. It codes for CASRTSGGHTGELFF.

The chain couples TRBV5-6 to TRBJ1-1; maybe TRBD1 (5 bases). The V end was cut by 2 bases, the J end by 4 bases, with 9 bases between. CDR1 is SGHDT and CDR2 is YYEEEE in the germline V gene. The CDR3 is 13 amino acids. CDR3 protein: CASSFTGGTEAFF. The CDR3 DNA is TGTGCCAGCAGCTTTACAGGTGGCACTGAAGCTTTCTTT.

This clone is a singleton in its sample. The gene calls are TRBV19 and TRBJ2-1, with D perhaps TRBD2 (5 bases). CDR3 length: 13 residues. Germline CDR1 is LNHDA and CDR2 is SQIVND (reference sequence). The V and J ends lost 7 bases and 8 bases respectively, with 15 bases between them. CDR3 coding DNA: TGTGCCAGTACCATGAGCCTAGCCGATGAGCAGTTCTTC. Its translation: CASTMSLADEQFF.

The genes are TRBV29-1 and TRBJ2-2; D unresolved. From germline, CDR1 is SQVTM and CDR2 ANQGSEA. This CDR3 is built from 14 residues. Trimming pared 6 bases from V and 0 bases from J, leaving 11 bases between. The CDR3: CSVEWAANTGELFF. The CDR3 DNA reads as TGCAGCGTAGAATGGGCAGCGAACACCGGGGAGCTGTTTTTT.

The CDR3 spells CASSEVLAGGRDEQFF. The CDR3 region has the DNA TGTGCCAGCAGTGAAGTACTAGCGGGGGGGCGGGATGAGCAGTTCTTC. The chain is built from TRBV6-1 and TRBJ2-1, with 13 bases lining up with TRBD2. V dropped 1 base and J dropped 8; count of bases not matched to a gene: 5. Germline V gene data show CDR1 as MNHNS and CDR2 as SASEGT. The CDR3 runs 16 residues.

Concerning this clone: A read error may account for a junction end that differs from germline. CDR3 residues: CASRLSGVGNTEAFF. CDR3 bases: TGTGCCAGCAGATTATCAGGGGTAGGGAACACTGAAGCTTTCTTT. J is TRBJ1-1 and V is TRBV27, with D perhaps TRBD1 (6 bases). CDR1 is MNHEY, CDR2 SMNVEV, per germline (reference sequence). The CDR3 is 15 residues long.

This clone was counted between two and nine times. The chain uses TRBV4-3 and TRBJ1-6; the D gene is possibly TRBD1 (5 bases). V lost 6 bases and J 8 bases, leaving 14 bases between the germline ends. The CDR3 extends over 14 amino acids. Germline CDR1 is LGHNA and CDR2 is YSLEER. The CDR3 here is CASRWGIGDSPLHF. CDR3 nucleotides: TGCGCCAGCAGGTGGGGAATAGGGGATTCACCCCTCCACTTT.

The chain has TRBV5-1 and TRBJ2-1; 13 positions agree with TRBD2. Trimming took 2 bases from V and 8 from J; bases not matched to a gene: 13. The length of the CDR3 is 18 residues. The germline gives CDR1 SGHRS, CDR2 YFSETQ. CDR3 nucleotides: TGCGCCAGCAGCTTAGGCACCGGTGGGACTAGCGGGAACGATGAGCAGTTCTTC. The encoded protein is CASSLGTGGTSGNDEQFF.

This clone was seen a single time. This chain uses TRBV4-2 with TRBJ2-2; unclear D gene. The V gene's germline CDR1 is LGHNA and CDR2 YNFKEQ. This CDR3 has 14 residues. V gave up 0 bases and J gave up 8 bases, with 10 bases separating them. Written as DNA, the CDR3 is TGTGCCAGCAGCCAAGATAACGGCGGAGGGGAGCTGTTTTTT. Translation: CASSQDNGGGELFF.

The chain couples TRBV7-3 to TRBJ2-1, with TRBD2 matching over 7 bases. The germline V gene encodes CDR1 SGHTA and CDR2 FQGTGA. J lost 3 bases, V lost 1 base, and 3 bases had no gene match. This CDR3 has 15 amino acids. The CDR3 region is CASSLNRDYYNEQFF. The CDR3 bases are TGTGCCAGCAGCTTAAATAGGGACTACTACAATGAGCAGTTCTTC.

CDR3 region: CASSLITNTEAFF. DNA for the CDR3: TGTGCCAGCAGCCTCATAACAAACACTGAAGCTTTCTTT. The rearrangement links TRBV7-8 to TRBJ1-1; no clear D gene. The CDR3 loop spans 13 amino acids. Per germline, CDR1 SGHVS and CDR2 FQNEAQ. The V and J ends lost 5 bases and 2 bases respectively, with 9 bases between them.

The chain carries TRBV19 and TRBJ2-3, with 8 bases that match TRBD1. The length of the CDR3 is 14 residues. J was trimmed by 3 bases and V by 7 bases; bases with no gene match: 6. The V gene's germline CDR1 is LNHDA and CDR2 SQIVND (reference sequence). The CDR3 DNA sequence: TGTGCCAGTACCAGGACAGGGTCGACAGATACGCAGTATTTT. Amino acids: CASTRTGSTDTQYF. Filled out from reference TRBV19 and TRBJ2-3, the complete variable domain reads DGGITQSPKYLFRKEGQNVTLSCEQNLNHDAMYWYRQDPGQGLRLIYYSQIVNDFQKGDIAEGYSVSREKKESFPLTVTSAQKNPTAFYLCASTRTGSTDTQYFGPGTRLTVL.

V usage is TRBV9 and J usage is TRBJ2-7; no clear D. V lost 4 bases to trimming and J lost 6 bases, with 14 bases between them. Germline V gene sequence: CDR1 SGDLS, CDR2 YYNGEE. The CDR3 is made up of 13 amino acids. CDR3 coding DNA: TGTGCCAGCAGCCCCCCCAGTTTAACCGAGCAGTACTTC. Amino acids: CASSPPSLTEQYF.

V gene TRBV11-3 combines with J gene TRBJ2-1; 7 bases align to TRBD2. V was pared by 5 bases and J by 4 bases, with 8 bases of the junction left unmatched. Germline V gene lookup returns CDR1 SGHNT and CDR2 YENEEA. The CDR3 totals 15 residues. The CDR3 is CASSPGGESYNEQFF. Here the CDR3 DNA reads TGTGCCAGCAGCCCTGGGGGGGAATCATACAATGAGCAGTTCTTC.

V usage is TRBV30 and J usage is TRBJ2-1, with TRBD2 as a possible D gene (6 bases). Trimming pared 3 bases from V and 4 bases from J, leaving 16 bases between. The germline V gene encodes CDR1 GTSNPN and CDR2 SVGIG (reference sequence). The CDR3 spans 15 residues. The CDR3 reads CAWSKFRGLYNEQFF. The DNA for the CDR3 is TGTGCCTGGAGCAAGTTCCGGGGGTTATACAATGAGCAGTTCTTC.

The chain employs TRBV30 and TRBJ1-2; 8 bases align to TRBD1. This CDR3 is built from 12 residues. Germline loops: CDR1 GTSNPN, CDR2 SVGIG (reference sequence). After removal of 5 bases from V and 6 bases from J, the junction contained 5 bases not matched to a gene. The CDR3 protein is CAWFRQGNGYTF. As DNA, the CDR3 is TGTGCCTGGTTTCGACAGGGGAATGGCTACACCTTC.

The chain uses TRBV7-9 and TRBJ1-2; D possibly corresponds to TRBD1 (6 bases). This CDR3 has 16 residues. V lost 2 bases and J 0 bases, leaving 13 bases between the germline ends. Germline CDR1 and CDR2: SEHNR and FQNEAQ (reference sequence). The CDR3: CASSLLQGGANYGYTF. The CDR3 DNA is TGTGCCAGCAGCTTACTCCAAGGGGGAGCTAACTATGGCTACACCTTC. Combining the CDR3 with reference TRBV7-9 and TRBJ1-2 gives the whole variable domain DTGVSQNPRHKITKRGQNVTFRCDPISEHNRLYWYRQTLGQGPEFLTYFQNEAQLEKSRLLSDRFSAERPKGSFSTLEIQRTEQGDSAMYLCASSLLQGGANYGYTFGSGTRLTVV.

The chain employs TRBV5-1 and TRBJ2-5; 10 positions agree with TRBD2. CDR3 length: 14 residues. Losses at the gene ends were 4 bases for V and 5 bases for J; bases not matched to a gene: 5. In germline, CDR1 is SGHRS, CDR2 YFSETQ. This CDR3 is CASSGSGGAETQYF. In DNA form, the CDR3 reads TGCGCCAGCAGCGGGAGCGGGGGGGCGGAGACCCAGTACTTC.

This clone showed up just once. The CDR3 here is CAWTRLAENTGELFF. The DNA of the CDR3 is TGTGCCTGGACGAGGCTAGCGGAGAACACCGGGGAGCTGTTTTTT. The rearrangement links TRBV30 to TRBJ2-2; 7 bases line up with TRBD2. The CDR3 totals 15 residues. The V gene end was trimmed by 4 bases and the J gene end by 1 base; junction bases not matched to a gene: 6. The germline CDR1 and CDR2 sequences are GTSNPN and SVGIG (reference sequence). Supplemented by reference TRBV30 and TRBJ2-2, the full variable domain reads SQTIHQWPATLVQPVGSPLSLECTVEGTSNPNLYWYRQAAGRGLQLLFYSVGIGQISSEVPQNLSASRPQDRQFILSSKKLLLSDSGFYLCAWTRLAENTGELFFGEGSRLTVL.

The chain's CDR3 is CASSRGGQETQYF. Written as DNA, the CDR3 is TGTGCCAGCAGCAGGGGGGGGCAAGAGACCCAGTACTTC. The V and J genes are TRBV7-7 and TRBJ2-5; TRBD2 is a possible D gene (7 bases). The CDR3 runs to 13 residues. Per germline, CDR1 SSHAT and CDR2 FNYEAQ (reference sequence). Between the trimmed V and J ends, which lost 5 bases and 2 bases, there was a span of 9 bases.

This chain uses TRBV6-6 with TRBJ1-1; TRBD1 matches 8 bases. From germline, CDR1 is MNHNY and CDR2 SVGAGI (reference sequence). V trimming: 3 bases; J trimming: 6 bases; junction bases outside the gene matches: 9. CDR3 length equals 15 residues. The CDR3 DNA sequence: TGTGCCAGCAGTTATCCGGGACAGGCGGATGCTGAAGCTTTCTTT. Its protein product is CASSYPGQADAEAFF.

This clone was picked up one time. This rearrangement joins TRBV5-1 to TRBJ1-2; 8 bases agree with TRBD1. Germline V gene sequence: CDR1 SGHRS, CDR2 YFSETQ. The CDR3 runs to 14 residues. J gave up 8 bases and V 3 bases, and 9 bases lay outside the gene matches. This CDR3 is CASSSDRVFGGYTF. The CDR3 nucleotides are TGCGCCAGCAGCTCGGACAGGGTATTTGGCGGCTACACCTTC.

DNA of the CDR3: TGTGCCAGCAGCTCAGGGACAGGATTAGAAGAGACCCAGTACTTC. It encodes CASSSGTGLEETQYF. The genes are TRBV7-2 and TRBJ2-5; TRBD1 matches 8 bases. V shed 4 bases, J shed 3 bases, and the junction held 7 bases outside the gene matches. Germline CDR1 SGHTA, CDR2 FQGNSA. The CDR3 is made up of 15 amino acids.

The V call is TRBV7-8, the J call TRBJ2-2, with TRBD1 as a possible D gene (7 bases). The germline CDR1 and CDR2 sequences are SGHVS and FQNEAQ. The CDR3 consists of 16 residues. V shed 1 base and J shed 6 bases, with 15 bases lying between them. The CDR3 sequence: CASSLGFRGAAGELFF. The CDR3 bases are TGTGCCAGCAGCTTAGGTTTCAGGGGGGCCGCCGGGGAGCTGTTTTTT.